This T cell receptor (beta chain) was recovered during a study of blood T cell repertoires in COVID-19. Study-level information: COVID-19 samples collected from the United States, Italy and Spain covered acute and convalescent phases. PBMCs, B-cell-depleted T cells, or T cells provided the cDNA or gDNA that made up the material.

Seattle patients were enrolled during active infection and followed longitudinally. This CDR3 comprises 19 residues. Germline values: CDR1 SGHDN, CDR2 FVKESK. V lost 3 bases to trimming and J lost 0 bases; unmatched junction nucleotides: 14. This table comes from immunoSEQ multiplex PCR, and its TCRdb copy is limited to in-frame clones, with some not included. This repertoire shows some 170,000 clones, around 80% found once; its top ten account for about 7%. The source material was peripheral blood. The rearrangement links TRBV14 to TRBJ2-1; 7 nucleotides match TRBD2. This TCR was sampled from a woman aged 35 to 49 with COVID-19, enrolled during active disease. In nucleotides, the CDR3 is TGTGCCAGCAGCCAGTGGGGATTTAGCGGGCCTAGCTCCTACAATGAGCAGTTCTTC. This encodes CASSQWGFSGPSSYNEQFF.